The 21 T cell receptor beta chains reported below all come from one sample, sequenced in a study of shared clonotypes between healthy human individuals. Some clones are missing from TCRdb's copy, which holds only in-frame ones; the method was immunoSEQ multiplex PCR. The sample consists of millions of clones, 90% to 95% of them appearing once. Sequenced input: naive CD4+ T cells from PBMCs. Regarding subset: CD45RA+ positively selected. Receptors were obtained from a young man in good health. Some clones in this sample may be carry-over from other donors' samples.

The chain uses TRBV19 and TRBJ1-2; the D is unclear. Germline V gene lookup returns CDR1 LNHDA and CDR2 SQIVND (reference sequence). CDR3 length equals 14 residues. The V end lost 1 base, the J end lost 8 bases, and 14 bases lay between the germline ends. CDR3 nucleotide sequence: TGTGCCAGTAGTATAGGCCCGTCAGGCGGCGGCTACACCTTC. Translation: CASSIGPSGGGYTF.

In DNA, the CDR3 is TGTGCCAGCAGCTGGAGGGCCTCACCCCTCCACTTT. Its protein product is CASSWRASPLHF. The V gene is TRBV5-8, the J gene TRBJ1-6; D gene unclear. The CDR3 contains 12 residues. Germline CDR1 and CDR2: SGHTS and YDEGEE. Trimming left V 3 bases short and J 10 bases short, with 8 bases between.

The chain uses TRBV5-1 and TRBJ2-7, with TRBD1 identical over 7 bases. Looked up from germline, CDR1 is SGHRS and CDR2 is YFSETQ. The CDR3 covers 14 residues. Trimming at V came to 4 bases and at J to 2 bases, leaving 6 bases not matched to a gene. The CDR3: CASSGSGTAYEQYF. The CDR3 region has the DNA TGCGCCAGCAGCGGCTCCGGGACAGCCTACGAGCAGTACTTC.

This chain connects TRBV9 to TRBJ2-3, with 9 nucleotides matching TRBD2. Trimming took 4 bases from V and 2 from J; bases not matched to a gene: 23. The CDR3 covers 21 residues. The germline V gene has CDR1 SGDLS and CDR2 YYNGEE. This chain's CDR3 is CASSPFRGIFMAGGITDTQYF. The CDR3 DNA is TGTGCCAGCAGCCCCTTTAGAGGGATTTTTATGGCGGGAGGGATCACAGATACGCAGTATTTT.

Remarks on this clone: Other DNA variants within this sample encode the same CDR3. This chain links TRBV7-9 with TRBJ1-4; no clear D. This CDR3 has 11 amino acids. V lost 4 bases and J 8 bases, leaving 5 bases between the germline ends. Germline CDR1 SEHNR, CDR2 FQNEAQ (reference sequence). The CDR3: CASSSREKLFF. The CDR3 DNA reads as TGTGCCAGCAGCTCCAGAGAAAAACTGTTTTTT.

The chain is built from TRBV5-1 and TRBJ1-3; no firm D call. The CDR3 has 16 amino acids. Trimming shortened V by 3 bases and J by 0 bases, and 13 bases separated the two germline ends. The germline V gene has CDR1 SGHRS and CDR2 YFSETQ. CDR3 sequence reads: CASSSGFATSGNTIYF. The CDR3 nucleotides are TGCGCCAGCAGCTCGGGTTTCGCCACCTCTGGAAACACCATATATTTT. Full variable domain (outside the CDR3, taken from reference TRBV5-1 and TRBJ1-3): KAGVTQTPRYLIKTRGQQVTLSCSPISGHRSVSWYQQTPGQGLQFLFEYFSETQRNKGNFPGRFSGRQFSNSRSEMNVSTLELGDSALYLCASSSGFATSGNTIYFGEGSWLTVV.

This chain connects TRBV28 to TRBJ2-3, with 15 bases matching TRBD2. V lost 6 bases to trimming and J lost 6 bases; unmatched junction nucleotides: 10. CDR3 length equals 17 residues. Germline V CDR1 and CDR2: MDHEN, SYDVKM. The CDR3 DNA is TGTGCCAGCAGACGGACTAGCGGGAGGGCCGATCGTGATACGCAGTATTTT. Translated: CASRRTSGRADRDTQYF.

V is TRBV7-2 and J is TRBJ2-3; D may correspond to TRBD1 or TRBD2 (7 bases each). The CDR3 has 15 amino acids. Looked up from germline, CDR1 is SGHTA and CDR2 is FQGNSA. Trimming removed 4 bases from V and 1 base from J, with 12 bases in between. In nucleotides, the CDR3 is TGTGCCAGCAGCTCGCAGGGGGGGGGCACAGATACGCAGTATTTT. Its protein product is CASSSQGGGTDTQYF.

V gene TRBV5-1 combines with J gene TRBJ2-7, with 8 bases aligning to TRBD2. The germline V gene encodes CDR1 SGHRS and CDR2 YFSETQ. This CDR3 is built from 14 residues. Unmatched junction bases numbered 4, after V lost 1 base and J lost 4 bases. CDR3 protein: CASSLSGSWYEQYF. DNA for the CDR3: TGCGCCAGCAGCTTGAGCGGGAGTTGGTACGAGCAGTACTTC.

The rearrangement joins TRBV29-1 to TRBJ2-1, with unresolved D. This CDR3 contains 11 residues. The V gene's germline CDR1 is SQVTM and CDR2 ANQGSEA. V was cut by 7 bases and J by 12 bases, with 16 bases left in between. CDR3 amino acids: CSALSPGGQFF. CDR3 DNA: TGCAGCGCCTTGAGTCCGGGTGGGCAGTTCTTC.

This rearrangement joins TRBV6-6 to TRBJ2-1; 7 bases are a match to TRBD2. Germline loops: CDR1 MNHNY, CDR2 SVGAGI (reference sequence). Unmatched junction bases numbered 4, after V lost 8 bases and J lost 0 bases. CDR3 length equals 14 residues. The CDR3 DNA sequence: TGTGCCAGCGTGGGGGGGGGCTCCTACAATGAGCAGTTCTTC. It translates to CASVGGGSYNEQFF.

The genes are TRBV5-5 and TRBJ2-3; tentative D call: TRBD2 (5 bases). Trimming pared 4 bases from V and 2 bases from J, leaving 17 bases between. The CDR3 has 16 amino acids. CDR1 SGHKS and CDR2 YYEKEE come from the germline V gene (reference sequence). The CDR3 nucleotides are TGTGCCAGCAGCCGCTTATCGAGCGGAGTCACAGATACGCAGTATTTT. Translated, it gives CASSRLSSGVTDTQYF. The variable domain in full, completed from reference TRBV5-5 and TRBJ2-3, reads DAGVTQSPTHLIKTRGQQVTLRCSPISGHKSVSWYQQVLGQGPQFIFQYYEKEERGRGNFPDRFSARQFPNYSSELNVNALLLGDSALYLCASSRLSSGVTDTQYFGPGTRLTVL.

The chain has TRBV5-1 and TRBJ2-7; 12 positions agree with TRBD2. This CDR3 region has 15 residues. After removal of 4 bases from V and 3 bases from J, the junction contained 5 bases not matched to a gene. Germline V lookup: CDR1 SGHRS, CDR2 YFSETQ. CDR3 bases: TGCGCCAGCAGCGTCACTAGCGGGAGGTTCTACGAGCAGTACTTC. Amino acid sequence: CASSVTSGRFYEQYF.

J is TRBJ2-1 and V is TRBV27; D is possibly TRBD2 (5 bases). CDR1 and CDR2 (germline): MNHEY, SMNVEV (reference sequence). The V end was cut by 5 bases, the J end by 3 bases, with 17 bases between. The CDR3 has 16 amino acids. CDR3 protein: CASSQRESRLYNEQFF. CDR3 coding DNA: TGTGCCAGCAGTCAGAGGGAGTCGCGACTCTACAATGAGCAGTTCTTC.

This chain connects TRBV13 to TRBJ1-1; 9 nucleotides match TRBD1. Germline loops: CDR1 PRHDT, CDR2 FYEKMQ (reference sequence). V shed 4 bases and J 5 bases; nucleotides not matched to a gene: 5. CDR3 length equals 14 residues. The DNA of the CDR3 is TGTGCCAGCAGCTCGGACAGGGGTCGGACTGAAGCTTTCTTT. Its translation: CASSSDRGRTEAFF.

This chain uses TRBV6-1 with TRBJ2-5, with D perhaps matching TRBD2 (5 bases). Germline CDR1 is MNHNS and CDR2 is SASEGT. The germline V and J ends were trimmed by 4 bases and 5 bases, with 20 bases remaining between them. The CDR3 extends over 16 amino acids. CDR3 in amino acids: CASSGERSSTGETQYF. In nucleotides, the CDR3 is TGTGCCAGCAGTGGAGAGCGGTCTTCCACCGGGGAGACCCAGTACTTC.

This chain joins TRBV11-2 and TRBJ2-3; D is possibly TRBD1 (5 bases). This CDR3 is built from 14 residues. Trimming pared 3 bases from V and 5 bases from J, leaving 12 bases between. In germline, CDR1 is SGHAT, CDR2 FQNNGV. The CDR3 nucleotides are TGTGCCAGCAGCTTCATACAGGTGCAAGATACGCAGTATTTT. Amino acid sequence: CASSFIQVQDTQYF.

The V call is TRBV19, the J call TRBJ1-2; 7 bases map to TRBD1. Trimming cost V 3 bases and J 4 bases; bases outside gene matches: 11. Per germline, CDR1 LNHDA and CDR2 SQIVND (reference sequence). The CDR3 has 16 amino acids. The CDR3 region is CASSIALDRPIYGYTF. CDR3 in DNA: TGTGCCAGTAGTATCGCCTTGGACAGGCCTATCTATGGCTACACCTTC. The complete variable domain, with remaining parts taken from reference TRBV19 and TRBJ1-2, reads DGGITQSPKYLFRKEGQNVTLSCEQNLNHDAMYWYRQDPGQGLRLIYYSQIVNDFQKGDIAEGYSVSREKKESFPLTVTSAQKNPTAFYLCASSIALDRPIYGYTFGSGTRLTVV.

The rearrangement uses TRBV2 and TRBJ2-4; D is undetermined. The V and J ends lost 0 bases and 9 bases respectively, with 9 bases between them. Germline V gene data show CDR1 as SNHLY and CDR2 as FYNNEI. CDR3 length: 13 residues. The chain's CDR3 is CASSEALGSIQYF. CDR3 DNA: TGTGCCAGCAGTGAAGCGCTAGGGTCCATTCAGTACTTC.

The V call is TRBV2, the J call TRBJ2-7, with 7 bases matching TRBD1. The germline V gene has CDR1 SNHLY and CDR2 FYNNEI. With 2 bases clipped from V and 2 bases from J, the junction kept 6 bases outside the gene matches. The CDR3 runs to 15 residues. CDR3 bases: TGTGCCAGCAGTGAATTGCGACAGGGAACCTACGAGCAGTACTTC. Translation: CASSELRQGTYEQYF.

This chain uses TRBV18 with TRBJ1-2; D is unresolved. V was cut by 6 bases and J by 8 bases, with 19 bases left in between. CDR1 and CDR2 (germline): KGHSH, LQKENI. The CDR3 extends over 14 amino acids. CDR3 in amino acids: CASSHPLQLGGYTF. CDR3 nucleotides: TGTGCCAGCTCGCACCCTTTACAACTAGGCGGCTACACCTTC.